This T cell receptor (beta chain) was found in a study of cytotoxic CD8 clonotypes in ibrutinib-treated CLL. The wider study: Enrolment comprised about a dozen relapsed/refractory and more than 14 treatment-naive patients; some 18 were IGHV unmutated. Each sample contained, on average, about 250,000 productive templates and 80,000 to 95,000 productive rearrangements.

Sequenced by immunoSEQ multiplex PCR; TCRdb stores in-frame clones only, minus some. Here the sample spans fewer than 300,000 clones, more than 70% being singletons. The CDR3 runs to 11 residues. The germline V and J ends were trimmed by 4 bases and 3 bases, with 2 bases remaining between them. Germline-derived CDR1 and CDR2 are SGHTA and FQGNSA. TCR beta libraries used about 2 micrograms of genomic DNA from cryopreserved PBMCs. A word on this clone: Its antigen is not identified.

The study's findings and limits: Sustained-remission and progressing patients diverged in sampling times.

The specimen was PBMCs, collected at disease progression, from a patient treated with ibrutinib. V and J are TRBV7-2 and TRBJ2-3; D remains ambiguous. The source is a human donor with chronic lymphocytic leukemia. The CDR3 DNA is TGTGCCAGCAGCTGGACAGATACGCAGTATTTT. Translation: CASSWTDTQYF.